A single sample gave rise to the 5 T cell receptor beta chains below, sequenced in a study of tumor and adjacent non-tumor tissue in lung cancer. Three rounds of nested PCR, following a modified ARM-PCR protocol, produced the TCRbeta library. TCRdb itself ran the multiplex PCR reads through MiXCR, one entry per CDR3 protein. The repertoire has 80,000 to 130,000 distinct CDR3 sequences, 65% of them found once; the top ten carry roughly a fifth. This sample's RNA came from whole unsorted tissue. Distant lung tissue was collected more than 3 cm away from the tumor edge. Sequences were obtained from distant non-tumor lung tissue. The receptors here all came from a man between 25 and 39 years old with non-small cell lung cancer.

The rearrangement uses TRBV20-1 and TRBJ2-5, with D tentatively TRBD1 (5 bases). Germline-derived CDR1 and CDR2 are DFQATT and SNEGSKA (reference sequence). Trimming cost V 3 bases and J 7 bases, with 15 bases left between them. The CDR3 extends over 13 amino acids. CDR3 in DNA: TGCAGTGCTAGGGAACAGGAGTCAGGGACCCAGTACTTC. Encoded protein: CSAREQESGTQYF.

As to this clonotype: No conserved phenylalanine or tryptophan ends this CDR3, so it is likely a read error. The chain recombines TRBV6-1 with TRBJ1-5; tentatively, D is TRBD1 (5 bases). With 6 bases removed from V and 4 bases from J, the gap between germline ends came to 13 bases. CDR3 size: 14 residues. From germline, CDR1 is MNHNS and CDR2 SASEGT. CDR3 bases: TGTGCCAGCAGCTTACGGGGGGGTAATCAGCCCCAGCATATT. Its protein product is CASSLRGGNQPQHI.

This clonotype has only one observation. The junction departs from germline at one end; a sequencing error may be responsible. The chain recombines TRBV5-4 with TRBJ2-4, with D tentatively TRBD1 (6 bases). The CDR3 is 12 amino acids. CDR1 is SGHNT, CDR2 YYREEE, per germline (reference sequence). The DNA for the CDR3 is TGTGCCAGCAGCTCGGACAGCAGCATTGAGTACTTC. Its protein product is CASSSDSSIEYF.

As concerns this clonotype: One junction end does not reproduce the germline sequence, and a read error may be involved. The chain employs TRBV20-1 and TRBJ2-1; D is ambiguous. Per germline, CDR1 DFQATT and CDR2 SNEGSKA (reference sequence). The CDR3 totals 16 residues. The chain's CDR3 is CSARDLAIVVYIEQFF. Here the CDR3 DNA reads TGCAGTGCTAGAGATCTTGCGATAGTTGTATACATTGAGCAGTTCTTC.

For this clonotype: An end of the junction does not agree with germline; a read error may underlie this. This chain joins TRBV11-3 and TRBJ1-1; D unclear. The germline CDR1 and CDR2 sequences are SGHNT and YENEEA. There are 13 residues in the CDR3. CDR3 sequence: CASILNSNTKAFF. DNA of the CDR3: TGTGCCAGCATCTTAAACTCGAACACTAAAGCTTTCTTT.